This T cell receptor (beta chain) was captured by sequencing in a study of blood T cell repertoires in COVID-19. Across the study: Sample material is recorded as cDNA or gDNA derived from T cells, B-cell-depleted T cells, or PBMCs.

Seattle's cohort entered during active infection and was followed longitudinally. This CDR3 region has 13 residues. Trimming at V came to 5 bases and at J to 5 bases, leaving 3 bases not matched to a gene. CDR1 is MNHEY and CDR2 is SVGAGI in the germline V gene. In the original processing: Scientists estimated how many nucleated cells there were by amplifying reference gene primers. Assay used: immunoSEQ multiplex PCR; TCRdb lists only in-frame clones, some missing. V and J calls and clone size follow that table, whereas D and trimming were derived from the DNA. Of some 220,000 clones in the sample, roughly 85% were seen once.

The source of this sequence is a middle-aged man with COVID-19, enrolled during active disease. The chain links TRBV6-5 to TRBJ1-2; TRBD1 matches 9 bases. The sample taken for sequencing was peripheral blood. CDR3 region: CASSTGGRYGYTF. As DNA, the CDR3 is TGTGCCAGCAGTACAGGGGGCAGGTATGGCTACACCTTC.